The 29 T cell receptor beta chains reported below all come from one sample, sequenced in a study of cytomegalovirus exposure and HLA in healthy donors. PCR employed 60 Vbeta and 13 Jbeta primers. Produced via immunoSEQ multiplex PCR; TCRdb's table is partial and in-frame only. The table includes 100,000 to 150,000 clones, 81% detected once. Sequencing was carried out using PBMCs. These receptors came from a man aged 18-30 years in good health and CMV-seronegative.

This chain connects TRBV27 to TRBJ1-3; no definite D call. Germline lookup yields CDR1 MNHEY and CDR2 SMNVEV (reference sequence). V was clipped by 0 bases and J by 4 bases, with 13 bases between them. The CDR3 loop spans 16 amino acids. DNA of the CDR3: TGTGCCAGCAGTTTATCGATGAGGGTGAGGGGAAACACCATATATTTT. Encoded protein: CASSLSMRVRGNTIYF.

In its sample, this clone was seen once. J is TRBJ1-1 and V is TRBV6-5; D possibly corresponds to TRBD1 (5 bases). Trimming took 2 bases from V and 6 from J, leaving 7 bases between them. Germline values: CDR1 MNHEY, CDR2 SVGAGI. The CDR3 runs 12 residues. The CDR3 DNA reads as TGTGCCAGCAGTTACGTAGGGGCTGAAGCTTTCTTT. Residues: CASSYVGAEAFF.

The chain uses TRBV12-5 and TRBJ2-7; 7 bases are shared with TRBD1. This CDR3 region has 14 residues. The germline gives CDR1 LGHNT, CDR2 FRNRAP. Trimming at V came to 5 bases and at J to 1 base, leaving 5 bases not matched to a gene. Written as DNA, the CDR3 is TGTGCTAGTGGTCCCCCGGACAGGTCCTACGAGCAGTACTTC. Protein: CASGPPDRSYEQYF.

The genes are TRBV5-1 and TRBJ2-5, with D perhaps TRBD2 (5 bases). Deletions cut 4 bases from V and 0 bases from J, with 13 bases between. In germline, CDR1 is SGHRS, CDR2 YFSETQ. The CDR3 is 15 amino acids. In DNA, the CDR3 is TGCGCCAGCAGCCGGGAAGGAACACACCAAGAGACCCAGTACTTC. Its protein is CASSREGTHQETQYF.

This clone was seen a few times. This chain links TRBV10-2 with TRBJ1-1, with 11 bases lining up with TRBD1. This CDR3 is 15 amino acids long. V lost 6 bases to trimming and J lost 6 bases; unmatched junction nucleotides: 9. Looked up from germline, CDR1 is WSHSY and CDR2 is SAAADI. The CDR3, as DNA: TGCGCCAGCAGGACCCCGGGACAGGGGGGGGCTGAAGCTTTCTTT. It specifies CASRTPGQGGAEAFF.

V is TRBV9 and J is TRBJ2-3, with D perhaps matching TRBD1 (5 bases). The CDR3 runs 15 residues. Trimming left V 0 bases short and J 0 bases short, with 8 bases between. Germline CDR1 SGDLS, CDR2 YYNGEE. The CDR3 DNA is TGTGCCAGCAGCGTAGAAGGGGATAGCACAGATACGCAGTATTTT. It codes for CASSVEGDSTDTQYF.

The chain links TRBV2 to TRBJ1-1; possibly TRBD1 for D (5 bases). V lost 4 bases and J 4 bases, leaving 19 bases between the germline ends. The length of the CDR3 is 16 residues. Germline lookup yields CDR1 SNHLY and CDR2 FYNNEI. CDR3 amino acids: CASSATPPAGRTEAFF. The CDR3 DNA reads TGTGCCAGCAGTGCCACACCCCCCGCGGGACGCACTGAAGCTTTCTTT.

The chain recombines TRBV5-1 with TRBJ1-5; D might be TRBD1 (6 bases). Germline V CDR1 and CDR2: SGHRS, YFSETQ. This CDR3 contains 14 residues. Trimming removed 1 base at V and 3 bases at J, with 8 bases between. The CDR3 protein is CASSLKGDNQPQHF. The CDR3 nucleotides read TGCGCCAGCAGCTTGAAGGGGGACAATCAGCCCCAGCATTTT.

This chain's CDR3 is CASSPDRSTQYF. CDR3 bases: TGTGCCAGCAGCCCCGATCGCAGTACGCAGTATTTT. The rearrangement uses TRBV7-2 and TRBJ2-3; D not certain. The CDR3 length is 12 residues. Trimming removed 5 bases at V and 8 bases at J, with 11 bases between. Germline V gene sequence: CDR1 SGHTA, CDR2 FQGNSA.

The chain employs TRBV9 and TRBJ2-7; 9 bases align to TRBD1. J gave up 3 bases and V 3 bases, and 4 bases lay outside the gene matches. The CDR3 spans 14 residues. Per germline, CDR1 SGDLS and CDR2 YYNGEE. The CDR3 region has the DNA TGTGCCAGCAGCGAGGGACAGGGTGGCTACGAGCAGTACTTC. As protein: CASSEGQGGYEQYF.

The V and J genes are TRBV6-5 and TRBJ1-4; D possibly corresponds to TRBD1 (5 bases). The germline CDR1 and CDR2 sequences are MNHEY and SVGAGI. CDR3 size: 14 residues. Trimming left V 4 bases short and J 12 bases short, with 18 bases between. DNA of the CDR3: TGTGCCAGCAGTTGGGGCCGCGCCCAAGGTCAACTGTTTTTT. It is translated as CASSWGRAQGQLFF.

The rearrangement uses TRBV15 and TRBJ1-3; no firm D call. Germline assignment: CDR1 LNHNV and CDR2 YYDKDF (reference sequence). V gave up 0 bases and J gave up 0 bases, with 6 bases separating them. The CDR3 covers 15 residues. The DNA of the CDR3 is TGTGCCACCAGCAGAGATCGAGTCTCTGGAAACACCATATATTTT. It codes for CATSRDRVSGNTIYF.

This chain joins TRBV19 and TRBJ2-7; 13 bases align to TRBD2. V lost 9 bases to trimming and J lost 3 bases; unmatched junction nucleotides: 2. Per germline, CDR1 LNHDA and CDR2 SQIVND (reference sequence). The CDR3 has 13 residues. In DNA form, the CDR3 reads TGTGCCAGCCGGACTAGCGGGGGCTACGAGCAGTACTTC. Translation: CASRTSGGYEQYF.

V is TRBV7-6 and J is TRBJ1-4; no clear D. Germline V gene lookup returns CDR1 SGHVS and CDR2 FNYEAQ. CDR3 length: 14 residues. Trimming stripped 5 bases from V and 4 bases from J, with 11 bases between. Written as DNA, the CDR3 is TGTGCCAGCAGCAGGGAGGACGGTAATGAAAAACTGTTTTTT. The encoded protein is CASSREDGNEKLFF.

The chain has TRBV19 and TRBJ1-2; TRBD1 aligns across 8 bases. The CDR3 runs to 16 residues. V was pared by 5 bases and J by 6 bases, with 14 bases of the junction left unmatched. Germline V CDR1 and CDR2: LNHDA, SQIVND (reference sequence). CDR3 in amino acids: CASSSGPGQDVNGYTF. CDR3 sequence (DNA): TGTGCCAGTAGTTCGGGGCCGGGACAGGATGTAAATGGCTACACCTTC.

The J gene is TRBJ2-2, the V gene TRBV15; D might be TRBD1 (5 bases). V was pared by 1 base and J by 6 bases, with 9 bases between. Germline values: CDR1 LNHNV, CDR2 YYDKDF (reference sequence). The CDR3 runs to 14 residues. The CDR3 bases are TGTGCCACCAGCAGAGTTTCAGGGTCCGGGGAGCTGTTTTTT. It codes for CATSRVSGSGELFF.

This chain links TRBV5-8 with TRBJ1-2; TRBD1 agrees at 10 bases. The V segment lost 0 bases and the J segment 7 bases; nucleotides outside the gene matches: 3. CDR1 and CDR2 (germline): SGHTS, YDEGEE. This CDR3 spans 14 amino acids. In DNA form, the CDR3 reads TGTGCCAGCAGCTTGGGACAGGGGGCAGGTGGCTACACCTTC. Translated, it gives CASSLGQGAGGYTF.

J is TRBJ2-1 and V is TRBV25-1; the match to TRBD2 covers 11 bases. CDR1 and CDR2 (germline): MGHDK, SYGVNS. CDR3 length: 18 residues. Germline trimming cut 8 bases from V and 5 bases from J; bases unmatched to any gene: 17. The CDR3 DNA follows: TGTGCCAGCTCCTCCCCCGGGCTAGCGGGGGGCAACCACAATGAGCAGTTCTTC. Its translation is CASSSPGLAGGNHNEQFF.

This chain connects TRBV5-1 to TRBJ2-3; the match to TRBD1 covers 9 bases. Germline V gives CDR1 SGHRS, CDR2 YFSETQ. The CDR3 has 15 amino acids. Unmatched junction bases numbered 3, after V lost 1 base and J lost 3 bases. The CDR3 nucleotides are TGCGCCAGCAGCTTGCAGGGACAGGGAACAGATACGCAGTATTTT. Translating it yields CASSLQGQGTDTQYF.

This clone was observed a few times. The chain is built from TRBV6-1 and TRBJ1-2; D uncertain. V was trimmed by 0 bases and J by 8 bases, leaving 13 bases between them. Per germline, CDR1 MNHNS and CDR2 SASEGT. The CDR3 length is 14 residues. CDR3 DNA: TGTGCCAGCAGTGAAGCGACCGGGAATCGGGGCTACACCTTC. It encodes CASSEATGNRGYTF.

V gene TRBV5-1 combines with J gene TRBJ2-5; possibly TRBD2 for D (5 bases). The CDR3 runs to 15 residues. V was clipped by 2 bases and J by 2 bases, with 13 bases between them. Germline CDR1 SGHRS, CDR2 YFSETQ. The CDR3 is CASSFSGLWQETQYF. The CDR3 bases are TGCGCCAGCAGCTTCTCTGGACTTTGGCAAGAGACCCAGTACTTC.

A single count supports this clone. This chain joins TRBV7-9 and TRBJ1-2; D is perhaps TRBD1 (5 bases). The CDR3 extends over 13 amino acids. Germline CDR1 is SEHNR and CDR2 is FQNEAQ (reference sequence). With 5 bases removed from V and 6 bases from J, the gap between germline ends came to 13 bases. The chain's CDR3 is CASSLGRGNGYTF. As DNA, the CDR3 is TGTGCCAGCAGCCTCGGAAGGGGTAATGGCTACACCTTC.

This clone has a single count. The V call is TRBV28, the J call TRBJ2-5; D uncertain. The J call may be faulty, since TRBJ2-7 better matches the DNA end. The CDR3 has 11 amino acids. Germline CDR1 MDHEN, CDR2 SYDVKM. CDR3: CASSQSYEQYF. Here the CDR3 DNA reads TGTGCCAGCAGTCAATCCTACGAGCAGTACTTC.

The V gene is TRBV5-1, the J gene TRBJ1-6; TRBD1 aligns across 9 bases. The CDR3 has 16 residues. V shed 4 bases, J shed 7 bases, and the junction held 9 bases outside the gene matches. Germline values: CDR1 SGHRS, CDR2 YFSETQ. The CDR3 DNA is TGCGCCAGCAGCCCCGTGCCTGGACAGGGGAATTCACCCCTCCACTTT. Translation: CASSPVPGQGNSPLHF.

With respect to this clone: The sample holds other DNA sequences that translate to the same CDR3. The chain carries TRBV6-5 and TRBJ2-7; D remains ambiguous. Looked up from germline, CDR1 is MNHEY and CDR2 is SVGAGI. This CDR3 spans 14 amino acids. V lost 0 bases and J lost 0, with 6 bases in between. The CDR3 spells CASSYSPSSYEQYF. DNA of the CDR3: TGTGCCAGCAGTTACTCGCCCAGCTCCTACGAGCAGTACTTC.

V is TRBV10-2 and J is TRBJ2-5; tentatively, D is TRBD2 (6 bases). There are 14 residues in the CDR3. Germline values: CDR1 WSHSY, CDR2 SAAADI. V was cut by 4 bases and J by 4 bases, with 13 bases left in between. The CDR3 is CASSVAGRGETQYF. The DNA for the CDR3 is TGCGCCAGCAGTGTCGCGGGGAGAGGAGAGACCCAGTACTTC.

The DNA for the CDR3 is TGTGCCAGCAGCATACAGGGTTACACTGAAGCTTTCTTT. Translating gives CASSIQGYTEAFF. This chain connects TRBV7-8 to TRBJ1-1; possible D gene TRBD1, 6 bases. Between the trimmed V and J ends, which lost 5 bases and 3 bases, there was a span of 10 bases. This CDR3 spans 13 amino acids. Germline-derived CDR1 and CDR2 are SGHVS and FQNEAQ.

This rearrangement joins TRBV27 to TRBJ2-1; 11 positions agree with TRBD2. Germline-derived CDR1 and CDR2 are MNHEY and SMNVEV (reference sequence). V dropped 5 bases and J dropped 13; count of bases not matched to a gene: 7. There are 13 residues in the CDR3. The chain's CDR3 is CASSPRLAGLQFF. CDR3 bases: TGTGCCAGCAGTCCGAGACTAGCGGGGCTTCAGTTCTTC.

This clone was seen more than once but under ten times. The V gene is TRBV27, the J gene TRBJ2-2; TRBD2 agrees at 12 bases. Per germline, CDR1 MNHEY and CDR2 SMNVEV (reference sequence). V lost 7 bases and J lost 4; bases outside the gene matches: 7. The CDR3 extends over 16 amino acids. In DNA, the CDR3 is TGTGCCAGCAAACTAGCGGGGGGCCCTAGCACCGGGGAGCTGTTTTTT. Residues: CASKLAGGPSTGELFF.